The sequence of this TCR beta chain was determined in a study of neoadjuvant nivolumab and ipilimumab in lung cancer. Study conclusions and caveats: TCR sequencing covered a small number of samples. Resected-tumor TCR richness correlated positively with pretherapy blood richness. Resected tumors had greater TCR richness and clonality than uninvolved lung.

Data came from immunoSEQ multiplex PCR; TCRdb stores just in-frame clones and leaves some out. Here the sample spans 20,000 to 25,000 clones, roughly 84% being singletons. Concerning this clone itself: Its antigen is not identified.

V lost 1 base, J lost 0 bases, and 5 bases stayed unmatched. CDR1 SGHAT and CDR2 FQDESV come from the germline V gene (reference sequence). This CDR3 comprises 16 residues. The chain joins TRBV11-1 to TRBJ1-1, with TRBD1 matching over 7 bases. Specimen: peripheral blood, collected before neoadjuvant nivolumab, alone or with ipilimumab. This TCR was sampled from an adult with non-small cell lung cancer. The CDR3 coding sequence is TGTGCCAGCAGCTTAGAAGGGGGCAGCATGAACACTGAAGCTTTCTTT. Translation: CASSLEGGSMNTEAFF.